A single sample gave rise to the 10 T cell receptor beta chains below, sequenced in a study of blood T cell repertoires in COVID-19 (dated by TCRdb to about 2020). The library was built by means of the immunoSEQ multiplex PCR assay. Here the immuneACCESS table is served through TCRdb, limited to in-frame sequences with V and J called. Missing clones are a known gap in these copies; in checked studies unresolved V genes cover under half, and the rest lacks a known reason. Recorded for this sample are 100,000 to 150,000 clones; under 90% of them occurred a single time. The top ten constitute around 2.4% of the sample. The specimen was PBMCs or T cells enriched from blood (not recorded which). These receptors all stem from a man between 40 and 49 years old with acute COVID-19.

There are a few counts of this clone. CDR3 DNA sequence: TGTGCCAGCAGCTTGTACGGCCGAGAGGGGGCTGATCAGCCCCAGCATTTT. This translates into CASSLYGREGADQPQHF. This chain joins TRBV5-5 and TRBJ1-5; 7 nucleotides align to TRBD1. The germline V gene has CDR1 SGHKS and CDR2 YYEKEE (reference sequence). The CDR3 spans 17 residues. The junction had 12 bases not matched to a gene; V was cut back by 1 base and J by 5 bases.

The gene calls are TRBV6-5 and TRBJ2-7; D perhaps matches TRBD1 (5 bases). CDR1 is MNHEY, CDR2 SVGAGI, per germline. With 0 bases removed from V and 4 bases from J, the gap between germline ends came to 13 bases. This CDR3 is built from 15 residues. CDR3 DNA: TGTGCCAGCAGTTACTCGGGGCTTGGATCATACGAGCAGTACTTC. Translation gives CASSYSGLGSYEQYF.

The chain has TRBV9 and TRBJ2-3; 8 bases agree with TRBD2. Trimming cost V 4 bases and J 7 bases; bases outside gene matches: 8. The germline CDR1 and CDR2 sequences are SGDLS and YYNGEE. CDR3 size: 14 residues. The CDR3: CASSNRGGANTQYF. The DNA of the CDR3 is TGTGCCAGCAGCAACCGGGGGGGTGCAAATACGCAGTATTTT. The entire variable domain, with the rest obtained from reference TRBV9 and TRBJ2-3, is as follows: DSGVTQTPKHLITATGQRVTLRCSPRSGDLSVYWYQQSLDQGLQFLIQYYNGEERAKGNILERFSAQQFPDLHSELNLSSLELGDSALYFCASSNRGGANTQYFGPGTRLTVL.

This clone has a single count. The J gene is TRBJ2-1, the V gene TRBV5-1, with D uncertain. The CDR3 length is 13 residues. V lost 1 base, J lost 4 bases, and 6 bases lay in between. Looked up from germline, CDR1 is SGHRS and CDR2 is YFSETQ. Here the CDR3 DNA reads TGCGCCAGCAGCTTGTTGGCATACAATGAGCAGTTCTTC. Translation gives CASSLLAYNEQFF.

This chain links TRBV5-4 with TRBJ2-3; 11 bases are a match to TRBD2. CDR3 length: 15 amino acids. The V segment lost 7 bases and the J segment 4 bases; nucleotides outside the gene matches: 8. CDR1 is SGHNT, CDR2 YYREEE, per germline (reference sequence). The CDR3 region is CASSYSSGRPDTQYF. CDR3 DNA: TGTGCCAGCTCCTACTCTAGCGGGAGGCCAGATACGCAGTATTTT.

The chain joins TRBV6-5 to TRBJ1-5, with D unclear. CDR3 length: 14 amino acids. Germline CDR1 is MNHEY and CDR2 is SVGAGI. Trimming stripped 6 bases from V and 1 base from J, with 10 bases between. The chain's CDR3 is CASRGVWSNQPQHF. The CDR3 bases are TGTGCCAGCAGAGGAGTTTGGAGCAATCAGCCCCAGCATTTT.

This rearrangement joins TRBV18 to TRBJ1-5; 7 bases are shared with TRBD1. The CDR3 length is 15 residues. The germline CDR1 and CDR2 sequences are KGHSH and LQKENI. With V trimmed by 3 bases and J by 6 bases, 8 bases remained unmatched. The CDR3 spells CASSPETGYGQPQHF. In nucleotides, the CDR3 is TGTGCCAGCTCACCGGAGACAGGGTACGGTCAGCCCCAGCATTTT.

This clone was seen a few times. The chain combines TRBV5-6 with TRBJ1-6, with D unresolved. CDR1 SGHDT and CDR2 YYEEEE come from the germline V gene. The length of the CDR3 is 14 residues. Trimming pared 0 bases from V and 9 bases from J, leaving 10 bases between. The CDR3 is CASSLAGSGSPLHF. The CDR3 DNA is TGTGCCAGCAGCTTGGCAGGCTCCGGTTCACCCCTCCACTTT.

The chain has TRBV7-2 and TRBJ1-4; weak D call: TRBD1 (5 bases). Germline CDR1 SGHTA, CDR2 FQGNSA. This CDR3 comprises 14 residues. The V end lost 5 bases, the J end lost 5 bases, and 12 bases lay between the germline ends. CDR3 residues: CASSPRVDNEKLFF. In DNA form, the CDR3 reads TGTGCCAGCAGCCCCAGGGTTGACAATGAAAAACTGTTTTTT.

This clone was recorded once. The CDR3 region has the DNA TGCGCCAGCAGCTTAATACCAGGGAGCAATCAGCCCCAGCATTTT. This gives the protein CASSLIPGSNQPQHF. The chain couples TRBV5-1 to TRBJ1-5; a weak D match, TRBD1 (5 bases). V lost 2 bases to trimming and J lost 1 base, with 10 bases between them. This CDR3 has 15 amino acids. Germline CDR1 and CDR2: SGHRS and YFSETQ.